Following are 16 T cell receptor beta chains from one sample sequenced in a study of T cells after yellow fever vaccination. TCRdb itself ran the 5' RACE reads through MiXCR, one entry per CDR3 protein. In the table there are about 300,000 distinct CDR3 sequences, around 7.3% of which are singletons. The material sequenced was PBMCs, taken about 41 days after the first yellow fever vaccination. These receptor sequences come from a man aged 18 to 30 who received the YFV17D yellow fever vaccine.

This clonotype was observed a handful of times. This chain connects TRBV2 to TRBJ1-3, with 7 bases that match TRBD1. With 10 bases clipped from V and 2 bases from J, the junction kept 8 bases outside the gene matches. Germline CDR1 reads SNHLY; CDR2 reads FYNNEI. This CDR3 spans 14 amino acids. The CDR3 DNA reads as TGTGCCACCTCAGACAGGGTAGCTGGAAACACCATATATTTT. Translated, it gives CATSDRVAGNTIYF.

This clonotype was detected ten times or more. The rearrangement joins TRBV11-2 to TRBJ2-3, with TRBD1 matching over 10 bases. J gave up 4 bases and V 6 bases, and 13 bases lay outside the gene matches. This CDR3 region has 17 residues. Germline V gene sequence: CDR1 SGHAT, CDR2 FQNNGV. The CDR3 bases are TGTGCCAGCAGTTCGGACAGGGGGTCTTGGGGGTCAGATACGCAGTATTTT. Its translation is CASSSDRGSWGSDTQYF. The entire variable domain, with the rest obtained from reference TRBV11-2 and TRBJ2-3, is as follows: EAGVAQSPRYKIIEKRQSVAFWCNPISGHATLYWYQQILGQGPKLLIQFQNNGVVDDSQLPKDRFSAERLKGVDSTLKIQPAKLEDSAVYLCASSSDRGSWGSDTQYFGPGTRLTVL.

This clonotype was detected a few times. This chain links TRBV18 with TRBJ1-6, with D unresolved. From germline, CDR1 is KGHSH and CDR2 LQKENI. The CDR3 totals 14 residues. V lost 8 bases to trimming and J lost 11 bases, with 19 bases between them. CDR3 in DNA: TGTGCCAGCAGAAACCTGCGTTCTGGGGCACCCCTCCACTTT. This translates into CASRNLRSGAPLHF.

The chain joins TRBV24-1 to TRBJ2-3; no clear D. The CDR3 contains 13 residues. Deletions cut 7 bases from V and 4 bases from J, with 11 bases between. CDR1 and CDR2 (germline): KGHDR, SFDVKD. The DNA of the CDR3 is TGTGCCACCAGGTCCCCTGACGCAGATACGCAGTATTTT. It translates to CATRSPDADTQYF.

The chain links TRBV7-2 to TRBJ2-2, with D unresolved. V was clipped by 5 bases and J by 6 bases, with 7 bases between them. CDR1 and CDR2 (germline): SGHTA, FQGNSA. This CDR3 contains 12 residues. CDR3 region: CASSPYSGELFF. The DNA of the CDR3 is TGTGCCAGCAGCCCATACTCCGGGGAGCTGTTTTTT.

In this sample, this clonotype turned up a few times. V gene TRBV3-1 combines with J gene TRBJ2-3; D may be TRBD2 (5 bases). Germline V gene lookup returns CDR1 LGHDT and CDR2 YNNKEL (reference sequence). The V end lost 4 bases, the J end lost 2 bases, and 10 bases lay between the germline ends. The CDR3 sequence is 14 residues long. CDR3 coding DNA: TGTGCCAGCAGCCGCGCCCGGGACACAGATACGCAGTATTTT. It codes for CASSRARDTDTQYF.

Only a few counts were recorded for this clonotype. The rearrangement joins TRBV2 to TRBJ2-3; 9 positions agree with TRBD2. The CDR3 has 15 amino acids. J gave up 3 bases and V 4 bases, and 5 bases lay outside the gene matches. Germline loops: CDR1 SNHLY, CDR2 FYNNEI. In nucleotides, the CDR3 is TGTGCCAGCAGTGTGGCAGCGGGGGGTACAGATACGCAGTATTTT. It yields the protein CASSVAAGGTDTQYF. Combining the CDR3 with reference TRBV2 and TRBJ2-3 gives the whole variable domain EPEVTQTPSHQVTQMGQEVILRCVPISNHLYFYWYRQILGQKVEFLVSFYNNEISEKSEIFDDQFSVERPDGSNFTLKIRSTKLEDSAMYFCASSVAAGGTDTQYFGPGTRLTVL.

The CDR3, as DNA: TGTGCCAGCAGTTACTCGTACCAGCCCCAGCATTTT. Its translation: CASSYSYQPQHF. The rearrangement joins TRBV6-2 or TRBV6-3 to TRBJ1-5; D is ambiguous. The germline gives CDR1 MNHEY, CDR2 SVGEGT. This CDR3 is built from 12 residues. V was clipped by 0 bases and J by 7 bases, with 4 bases between them.

The table lists this clonotype with a few counts. V is TRBV6-1 and J is TRBJ1-2; maybe TRBD1 (5 bases). CDR1 and CDR2 (germline): MNHNS, SASEGT. This CDR3 is built from 15 residues. V gave up 8 bases and J gave up 6 bases, with 22 bases separating them. CDR3 nucleotides: TGTGCCAGCGCCCCCTACGAGAGGGGCTTGGATGGCTACACCTTC. Its translation: CASAPYERGLDGYTF.

Many counts were recorded for this clonotype. V gene TRBV7-2 combines with J gene TRBJ2-1; 9 positions match TRBD2. The CDR3 totals 17 residues. Germline V gene sequence: CDR1 SGHTA, CDR2 FQGNSA. The trim removed 2 bases at V and 5 bases at J, leaving 10 bases unmatched. The CDR3 loop is CASSLFASGVSNNEQFF. The CDR3 bases are TGTGCCAGCAGCTTATTCGCTAGCGGGGTATCGAACAATGAGCAGTTCTTC.

This clonotype was seen a few times. J is TRBJ2-2 and V is TRBV24-1; 9 bases map to TRBD1. The CDR3 length is 16 residues. The germline CDR1 and CDR2 sequences are KGHDR and SFDVKD. V lost 7 bases to trimming and J lost 4 bases; unmatched junction nucleotides: 9. The CDR3 spells CATSATGGMGTGELFF. The CDR3 nucleotides read TGTGCCACCAGCGCGACAGGGGGTATGGGCACCGGGGAGCTGTTTTTT.

This clonotype was observed at least ten times. This chain connects TRBV29-1 to TRBJ2-7; D gene ambiguous. Trimming removed 4 bases at V and 6 bases at J, with 10 bases between. CDR1 is SQVTM, CDR2 ANQGSEA, per germline. This CDR3 comprises 11 residues. CDR3 in amino acids: CSVGTPREQYV. DNA of the CDR3: TGCAGCGTTGGAACGCCCCGCGAGCAGTACGTC.

The chain is built from TRBV7-9 and TRBJ2-4; D ambiguous. The CDR3 is 13 residues long. Germline CDR1 SEHNR, CDR2 FQNEAQ (reference sequence). V shed 0 bases and J shed 13 bases, with 13 bases lying between them. The CDR3 DNA reads TGTGCCAGCAGCTTAGCGGGTGGCCTCCACCAGTACTTC. This translates into CASSLAGGLHQYF.

The gene calls are TRBV6-1 and TRBJ2-2; D is undetermined. The germline gives CDR1 MNHNS, CDR2 SASEGT. Trimming removed 6 bases at V and 3 bases at J, with 8 bases between. This CDR3 has 13 residues. The CDR3 spells CASSRRYTGELFF. The DNA of the CDR3 is TGTGCCAGCAGCCGACGGTACACCGGGGAGCTGTTTTTT.

This clonotype showed up many times. The chain combines TRBV2 with TRBJ2-1; maybe TRBD1 (6 bases). V lost 2 bases and J lost 2, with 10 bases in between. This CDR3 has 15 amino acids. Germline CDR1 SNHLY, CDR2 FYNNEI. The CDR3 DNA reads as TGTGCCAGCAGTGAACGCAGGGGAACCTACAATGAGCAGTTCTTC. This sequence encodes CASSERRGTYNEQFF.

The rearrangement joins TRBV20-1 to TRBJ2-3; TRBD2 matches at 14 bases. Trimming removed 5 bases from V and 5 bases from J; junction bases left unmatched: 6. This CDR3 region has 15 residues. Germline values: CDR1 DFQATT, CDR2 SNEGSKA (reference sequence). CDR3 sequence (DNA): TGCAGTGCTCCGACTAGCGGGGGGGCCAGAGATACGCAGTATTTT. Protein sequence: CSAPTSGGARDTQYF.